Detailed here is one T cell receptor beta chain. The data originate from a study of T-cell memory formation after mild COVID-19. UMIs and sample barcodes were carried by the TCR alpha and TCR beta cDNA libraries that 5'RACE produced using constant-segment primers. TCRdb re-derived calls from the 5' RACE reads in MiXCR, one entry per CDR3 protein. The profile covers 200,000 to 300,000 distinct CDR3 sequences, with around a tenth appearing a single time and under 25% taken by the ten largest. The CDR3 sequence is 15 residues long. Germline CDR1 reads MNHEY; CDR2 reads SVGEGT. V lost 2 bases and J 5 bases, leaving 15 bases between the germline ends.

The sequencing input was PBMCs or a T cell subset sorted from them (not recorded which). V usage is TRBV6-2 or TRBV6-3 and J usage is TRBJ2-5; a weak D match, TRBD2 (6 bases). This sequence was found in a man younger than 35 who had mild COVID-19 (a few samples of this study predate the infection). Cell type and time point are not known. The CDR3 protein is CASSYQTQGGETQYF. The CDR3 region has the DNA TGTGCCAGCAGTTACCAGACCCAGGGAGGCGAGACCCAGTACTTC.